A selection of T cell receptor beta chains follows, all from one sample in a study of radiation and T cells in renal cell carcinoma. Here immunoSEQ multiplex PCR was the method, and the copy in TCRdb shows in-frame clones only, minus some. The sample records more than 95,000 clones, about four fifths being singletons. Sequencing used blood, obtained from a patient whose treatment included radiotherapy and nephrectomy. All receptors derive from a man aged 45-60 years with renal cell carcinoma. CDR3s include the opening cysteine and the closing phenylalanine or tryptophan. The order of the fields is CDR3 protein, CDR3 DNA, clone size, D gene, J gene, V gene. A D gene is named only where the DNA matches it firmly. Some rows mark clone size as missing; the rest say once, few, many or name a class of expanded clone.

CASRPGADEKLFF	TGTGCCAGCCGGCCAGGGGCGGATGAAAAACTGTTTTTT	NA	NA	TRBJ1-4	TRBV2
CASSLTSGRESTPWHF	TGTGCCAGCAGCTTGACTAGCGGGAGGGAATCCACACCTTGGCACTTC	NA	TRBD2	TRBJ2-7	TRBV7-2
CASSPGAGKNTEAFF	TGTGCCAGCTCACCAGGGGCAGGGAAGAACACTGAAGCTTTCTTT	NA	NA	TRBJ1-1	TRBV18
CASSLGLPGQATGELFF	TGTGCCAGCAGCTTAGGATTACCGGGACAGGCCACCGGGGAGCTGTTTTTT	NA	TRBD1	TRBJ2-2	TRBV7-9
CASSQSTDTQYF	TGTGCCAGTAGTCAGAGCACAGATACGCAGTATTTT	NA	NA	TRBJ2-3	TRBV19
CASSSGLAGWNEQFF	TGTGCCAGCAGCTCCGGACTAGCGGGATGGAATGAGCAGTTCTTC	NA	TRBD2	TRBJ2-1	TRBV6-5
CASSFAASSGELFF	TGTGCCAGCAGCTTCGCGGCATCGTCCGGGGAGCTGTTTTTT	many	NA	TRBJ2-2	TRBV7-9
CASSLVPMVNYGYTF	TGTGCCAGCAGCTTAGTCCCAATGGTAAACTATGGCTACACCTTC	NA	NA	TRBJ1-2	TRBV7-2
CASRSHGGDLSYEQYF	TGTGCCAGCAGGTCACATGGGGGGGACCTCTCCTACGAGCAGTACTTC	NA	TRBD2	TRBJ2-7	TRBV28
CASSDRTSRAQYF	TGTGCCAGCAGTGATAGGACTAGCCGGGCCCAGTACTTC	NA	TRBD2	TRBJ2-5	TRBV6-5
CASSDQGSNTEAFF	TGTGCCAGCAGTGACCAAGGGTCCAACACTGAAGCTTTCTTT	NA	NA	TRBJ1-1	TRBV6-1
CASSLEQLGETQYF	TGCGCCAGCAGCCTCGAGCAATTAGGGGAGACCCAGTACTTC	NA	NA	TRBJ2-5	TRBV5-1
CATYQRRGTEAFF	TGTGCCACCTATCAGAGGAGGGGCACTGAAGCTTTCTTT	once	NA	TRBJ1-1	TRBV21-1
CASSSSPPSGGLHSGANVLTF	TGTGCCAGCAGCTCAAGCCCCCCATCAGGGGGCCTACACTCTGGGGCCAACGTCCTGACTTTC	NA	TRBD1	TRBJ2-6	TRBV6-9
CASSLTGAETQYF	TGTGCCAGCAGCTTGACAGGTGCGGAGACCCAGTACTTC	NA	NA	TRBJ2-5	TRBV5-6
CASSSSVDTQYF	TGTGCCAGCAGCTCATCGGTGGATACGCAGTATTTT	NA	NA	TRBJ2-3	TRBV7-2
CASSLNSGRLYEQYF	TGTGCCAGCAGCTTAAATAGCGGGAGGCTTTACGAGCAGTACTTC	NA	TRBD2	TRBJ2-7	TRBV7-2
CASSPLNQGLQETQYF	TGTGCCAGCTCACCACTGAACCAGGGGCTCCAAGAGACCCAGTACTTC	NA	NA	TRBJ2-5	TRBV18
CASSPPSGGSYNEQFF	TGTGCCAGCTCACCACCTAGCGGGGGGTCCTACAATGAGCAGTTCTTC	NA	TRBD2	TRBJ2-1	TRBV18
CASSLLAGEYNEQFF	TGTGCCAGCAGCTTACTAGCGGGAGAGTACAATGAGCAGTTCTTC	NA	TRBD2	TRBJ2-1	TRBV6-4
CASSYSTGLYNEQFF	TGTGCCAGCAGTTACTCGACAGGGCTCTACAATGAGCAGTTCTTC	NA	TRBD1	TRBJ2-1	TRBV6-5
CATSRGDIPYEQYF	TGTGCCACCAGCAGAGGAGATATTCCTTACGAGCAGTACTTC	NA	NA	TRBJ2-7	TRBV15
CATSPTASTDTQYF	TGTGCCACATCACCGACAGCTAGCACAGATACGCAGTATTTT	once	NA	TRBJ2-3	TRBV7-2
CASSYKTGYGPDTQYF	TGTGCCAGCAGTTATAAGACAGGGTATGGCCCAGATACGCAGTATTTT	once	TRBD1	TRBJ2-3	TRBV5-6
CASSRQTGGDEQFF	TGTGCCAGCAGTAGACAGACAGGGGGGGACGAGCAGTTCTTC	NA	TRBD1	TRBJ2-1	TRBV27
CASSFGMGKGTEAFF	TGTGCCAGCAGTTTCGGTATGGGGAAGGGCACTGAAGCTTTCTTT	few	NA	TRBJ1-1	TRBV28
CASRPDRGEQFF	TGTGCCAGCAGGCCGGACAGGGGTGAGCAGTTCTTC	NA	TRBD1	TRBJ2-1	TRBV2
CASSTLPGTSYEQYF	TGTGCCAGCAGCACCTTGCCCGGGACATCCTACGAGCAGTACTTC	NA	NA	TRBJ2-7	TRBV7-2
CSVLGTGGSYEQYF	TGCAGCGTCTTAGGGACAGGAGGTTCATACGAGCAGTACTTC	once	TRBD1	TRBJ2-7	TRBV29-1
CASSPGQAINYGYTF	TGTGCCAGCTCACCAGGACAGGCTATTAACTATGGCTACACCTTC	NA	TRBD1	TRBJ1-2	TRBV18
CASSLGHTYNSPLHF	TGTGCCAGCAGCTTAGGTCACACGTATAATTCACCCCTCCACTTT	NA	NA	TRBJ1-6	TRBV7-9
CASSLGLAGGTDTQYF	TGTGCCAGCTCACTCGGACTAGCGGGAGGCACAGATACGCAGTATTTT	NA	TRBD2	TRBJ2-3	TRBV18
CASSRLQGGDNYGYTF	TGTGCCAGCTCACGACTCCAGGGAGGAGACAACTATGGCTACACCTTC	NA	NA	TRBJ1-2	TRBV18
CASSLGGSGGYQETQYF	TGTGCCAGCAGTTTAGGGGGCTCAGGGGGGTACCAAGAGACCCAGTACTTC	once	NA	TRBJ2-5	TRBV28
CSGARDRDADTQYF	TGCAGCGGCGCCCGGGACAGGGATGCAGATACGCAGTATTTT	NA	TRBD1	TRBJ2-3	TRBV29-1
CASSQELAGGYEQYF	TGCGCCAGCAGCCAAGAACTAGCGGGAGGGTACGAGCAGTACTTC	NA	TRBD2	TRBJ2-7	TRBV4-1
CASSQYSGNTIYF	TGTGCCAGCAGCCAGTACTCTGGAAACACCATATATTTT	NA	NA	TRBJ1-3	TRBV9
CASKPELGPLDTQYF	TGTGCCAGCAAGCCCGAACTAGGCCCCCTAGATACGCAGTATTTT	NA	NA	TRBJ2-3	TRBV6-5
CASRYQVAGELFF	TGCGCCAGCAGGTATCAGGTTGCCGGGGAGCTGTTTTTT	few	NA	TRBJ2-2	TRBV5-1
CASSRGQKNIQYF	TGTGCCAGCAGTAGGGGGCAGAAAAACATTCAGTACTTC	NA	TRBD1	TRBJ2-4	TRBV28
CASSFDQGWGYGYTF	TGTGCCAGCAGCTTCGACCAGGGGTGGGGCTATGGCTACACCTTC	NA	NA	TRBJ1-2	TRBV7-9
CASSEGLNGAYGYTF	TGTGCCAGCAGTGAAGGGTTAAATGGGGCTTATGGCTACACCTTC	few	NA	TRBJ1-2	TRBV6-1
CSVAETGPPGTQYF	TGCAGCGTTGCAGAGACAGGGCCGCCGGGGACCCAGTACTTC	few	TRBD1	TRBJ2-5	TRBV29-1